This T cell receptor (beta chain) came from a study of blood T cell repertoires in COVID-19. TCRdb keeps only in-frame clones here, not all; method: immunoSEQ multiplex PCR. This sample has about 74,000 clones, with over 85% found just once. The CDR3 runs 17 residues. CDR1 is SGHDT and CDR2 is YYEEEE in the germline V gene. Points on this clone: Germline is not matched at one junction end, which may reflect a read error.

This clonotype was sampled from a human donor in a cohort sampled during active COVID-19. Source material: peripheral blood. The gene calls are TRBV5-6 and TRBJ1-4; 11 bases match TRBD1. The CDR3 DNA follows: TGTGCCCGCAGCCCTGCGGGACAGGGGGGGGAGGGTGAAAAACTGTTTTTT. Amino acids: CARSPAGQGGEGEKLFF.